This TCR beta chain was recovered during a study of OX40 agonist ivuxolimab in advanced cancers. There are a few counts of this clone. V was clipped by 6 bases and J by 1 base, with 10 bases between them. The CDR3 has 14 amino acids. CDR1 and CDR2 (germline): MNHEY, SMNVEV (reference sequence). Sequenced by immunoSEQ multiplex PCR; TCRdb stores in-frame clones only, minus some. Of approximately 74,000 clones in the sample, 75% to 95% were seen once. Sequenced here: CD4+ or CD8+ T cells sorted from blood, sampled in a trial of the OX40 agonist ivuxolimab. The sequence came from an adult with an advanced solid tumor such as melanoma, head and neck, liver or kidney cancer. The chain combines TRBV27 with TRBJ1-5; possibly TRBD1 for D (5 bases). CDR3 nucleotides: TGTGCCAGCAGGTGGGGCGGGAGCAATCAGCCCCAGCATTTT. As protein: CASRWGGSNQPQHF.